The T cell receptor beta chain under discussion was sequenced for a study of blood T cells in healthy people across ages. The authors ran a second PCR of 7 to 11 cycles using a sample-barcoded 5' primer and a J-beta primer mix. Each CDR3 protein gets one entry after TCRdb re-called the 5' RACE reads with MiXCR. Of some 760,000 distinct CDR3 sequences in the sample, around 25% were seen once. There are 14 residues in the CDR3. Trimming left V 4 bases short and J 4 bases short, with 15 bases between. Germline V CDR1 and CDR2: SGHRS, YFSETQ. The same specimen was also included in a second study, on T cells of mothers and their children.

This clonotype was obtained from a boy younger than 18 in good health. The sequencing sample was made of blood. This chain joins TRBV5-1 and TRBJ2-7, with D tentatively TRBD1 or TRBD2 (5 bases each). CDR3 amino acids: CASSPRDLLYEQYF. CDR3 coding DNA: TGCGCCAGCAGCCCGAGGGACCTCTTATACGAGCAGTACTTC.